This T cell receptor (beta chain) was sequenced in a study of monozygotic twins with inflammatory bowel disease. The input for each TCR library was 3500 ng of total RNA. The UMIs contained a 6-nucleotide sample barcode. They were added by template switching during cDNA synthesis. TCRdb reprocessed the 5' RACE reads, with one entry per CDR3 protein and no DNA. The sample totals approximately 420,000 distinct CDR3 sequences; its top ten clones hold around 2.4%. Each donor supplied around 2.3 ml of blood. The CDR3 covers 13 residues. The germline CDR1 and CDR2 sequences are LNHDA and SQIVND (reference sequence).

The source material was blood. This TCR was sampled from a human donor with ulcerative colitis or Crohn's disease, or a healthy co-twin of an affected twin (not recorded which). J is TRBJ1-5 and V is TRBV19. The CDR3 spells CASSSSSNQPQHF.